A selection of T cell receptor beta chains follows, all from one sample in a study of blood T cell repertoires in COVID-19. Profiling relied on immunoSEQ multiplex PCR, and the TCRdb table lists in-frame clones only, not all of them. The sample holds some 320,000 clones, 90% seen once. Sequenced material: PBMCs or T cells enriched from blood (not recorded which). Source of these receptors: a man aged 55 to 70 who had recovered from COVID-19. CDR3s include the opening cysteine and the closing phenylalanine or tryptophan. Each record gives: J gene, D gene, clone size, V gene, CDR3 protein, CDR3 DNA. A D gene is named only where the DNA matches it firmly. Some rows have no size entry. The others give once, few or many, or a class for an expanded clone.

J gene: TRBJ1-5
D gene: NA
clone size: few
V gene: TRBV2
CDR3 protein: CASSVQMAGNQPQHF
CDR3 DNA: TGTGCCAGCAGTGTTCAGATGGCGGGAAATCAGCCCCAGCATTTT

J gene: TRBJ2-4
D gene: NA
clone size: NA
V gene: TRBV7-8
CDR3 protein: CASSRHIAAKNIQYF
CDR3 DNA: TGTGCCAGCAGCCGTCATATAGCGGCCAAAAACATTCAGTACTTC

J gene: TRBJ2-1
D gene: NA
clone size: NA
V gene: TRBV27
CDR3 protein: CASSPLTGESYNEQFF
CDR3 DNA: TGTGCCAGCAGTCCCCTTACAGGAGAATCCTACAATGAGCAGTTCTTC

J gene: TRBJ1-1
D gene: NA
clone size: NA
V gene: TRBV20-1
CDR3 protein: CSGGQIEAFF
CDR3 DNA: TGCAGTGGGGGGCAGATTGAAGCTTTCTTT

J gene: TRBJ1-4
D gene: NA
clone size: NA
V gene: TRBV2
CDR3 protein: CASSAQGYREKLFF
CDR3 DNA: TGTGCCAGCAGTGCCCAGGGGTATAGAGAAAAACTGTTTTTT

J gene: TRBJ1-5
D gene: TRBD1
clone size: once
V gene: TRBV6-1
CDR3 protein: CASSEGWDSLTNQPQHF
CDR3 DNA: TGTGCCAGCAGTGAGGGGTGGGACAGCCTAACTAATCAGCCCCAGCATTTT

J gene: TRBJ1-2
D gene: TRBD1
clone size: NA
V gene: TRBV28
CDR3 protein: CASSSSGQAEGYGYTF
CDR3 DNA: TGTGCCAGCAGTTCATCAGGACAGGCAGAAGGCTATGGCTACACCTTC

J gene: TRBJ1-3
D gene: NA
clone size: NA
V gene: TRBV6-5
CDR3 protein: CASSLGLSGNTIYF
CDR3 DNA: TGTGCCAGCAGTTTGGGGCTCTCTGGAAACACCATATATTTT

J gene: TRBJ1-6
D gene: NA
clone size: NA
V gene: TRBV5-1
CDR3 protein: CASSTQGNSPLHF
CDR3 DNA: TGCGCCAGCAGCACACAGGGTAATTCACCCCTCCACTTT

J gene: TRBJ2-3
D gene: TRBD2
clone size: NA
V gene: TRBV7-2
CDR3 protein: CASSPSGGTDTQYF
CDR3 DNA: TGTGCCAGCAGCCCTAGCGGGGGCACAGATACGCAGTATTTT

J gene: TRBJ2-7
D gene: TRBD2
clone size: NA
V gene: TRBV7-3
CDR3 protein: CASGLAGSHEQYF
CDR3 DNA: TGTGCCAGCGGGCTAGCGGGATCACACGAGCAGTACTTC

J gene: TRBJ2-6
D gene: NA
clone size: NA
V gene: TRBV4-3
CDR3 protein: CASSQDYSGANVLTF
CDR3 DNA: TGCGCCAGCAGCCAAGATTACTCGGGGGCCAACGTCCTGACTTTC

J gene: TRBJ2-7
D gene: NA
clone size: few
V gene: TRBV3-1/TRBV3-2
CDR3 protein: CASSHSGYYEQYF
CDR3 DNA: TGTGCCAGCAGCCATTCAGGGTATTACGAGCAGTACTTC

J gene: TRBJ2-3
D gene: NA
clone size: NA
V gene: TRBV6-2/TRBV6-3
CDR3 protein: CASSQFRSRGTDTQYF
CDR3 DNA: TGTGCCAGCAGTCAATTCCGCTCCCGGGGGACAGATACGCAGTATTTT

J gene: TRBJ2-4
D gene: TRBD1
clone size: NA
V gene: TRBV11-2
CDR3 protein: CASSPKRTGLYIQYF
CDR3 DNA: TGTGCCAGCAGCCCAAAGAGGACAGGGTTGTACATTCAGTACTTC

J gene: TRBJ1-4
D gene: NA
clone size: NA
V gene: TRBV18
CDR3 protein: CASSRTREKLFF
CDR3 DNA: TGTGCCAGCTCACGAACAAGAGAAAAACTGTTTTTT

J gene: TRBJ1-1
D gene: NA
clone size: NA
V gene: TRBV19
CDR3 protein: CASSIRDRGTEAFF
CDR3 DNA: TGTGCCAGTAGTATAAGGGATCGGGGCACTGAAGCTTTCTTT

J gene: TRBJ2-3
D gene: TRBD2
clone size: NA
V gene: TRBV7-3
CDR3 protein: CASSLIPGGAGDTQYF
CDR3 DNA: TGTGCCAGCAGCTTAATCCCCGGGGGGGCAGGGGATACGCAGTATTTT

J gene: TRBJ1-6
D gene: NA
clone size: once
V gene: TRBV6-5
CDR3 protein: CASSYSRARNSPLHF
CDR3 DNA: TGTGCCAGCAGTTACTCGAGGGCGCGTAATTCACCCCTCCACTTT

J gene: TRBJ1-1
D gene: NA
clone size: NA
V gene: TRBV11-3
CDR3 protein: CASSRGGSLEAFF
CDR3 DNA: TGTGCCAGCAGCCGGGGGGGGAGCCTTGAAGCTTTCTTT

J gene: TRBJ2-7
D gene: TRBD1
clone size: NA
V gene: TRBV29-1
CDR3 protein: CSVITGGAGYEQYF
CDR3 DNA: TGCAGCGTTATAACAGGGGGCGCTGGCTACGAGCAGTACTTC